This record concerns one T cell receptor beta chain sequence. Its antigen is not known. TCRdb recomputed calls from the 5' RACE reads with MiXCR, one row per CDR3 protein. The sample includes about 110,000 distinct CDR3 sequences, roughly 12% of them seen just once. This sample stems from a study of early T cells in non-severe SARS-CoV-2 infection. The overall study: It was bulk RNA from unsorted whole blood that was sequenced, and the chains were unpaired. Findings and caveats of the study: VDJdb matching favored anti-spike CD8 responses, missing private and CD4 specificities.

The CDR3 extends over 15 amino acids. Germline CDR1 SGHAT, CDR2 FQNNGV. With 5 bases removed from V and 1 base from J, the gap between germline ends came to 14 bases. V is TRBV11-2 and J is TRBJ1-1; possibly TRBD1 for D (6 bases). The sample was whole blood. This clonotype was sampled from an adult who was a healthcare worker with PCR-confirmed SARS-CoV-2 infection or an uninfected control (not recorded which). CDR3 bases: TGTGCCAGCAGCCCCCTCAGGGGCCCGAACACTGAAGCTTTCTTT. It specifies CASSPLRGPNTEAFF.